The clone carrying this T cell receptor (beta chain) was seen a handful of times. What it recognizes is unknown. This entry comes from a study of T cell repertoires in ileal Crohn's disease. Study results and caveats: Compared with CD4 T cells, sorted CD8 cells carried more expanded clones.

Trimming left V 3 bases short and J 7 bases short, with 13 bases between. Germline CDR1 reads MNHEY; CDR2 reads SMNVEV (reference sequence). CDR3 size: 14 residues. Using immunoSEQ multiplex PCR, the repertoire was profiled, and TCRdb retains in-frame clones only, with some absent. Of 8,900 or so clones listed, about 84% are singletons. The sequence was collected from an adult with Crohn's disease. Material for sequencing was ileal tissue. J is TRBJ1-5 and V is TRBV27; the D is unclear. The CDR3 loop reads CASSFGAGNQPQHF. The CDR3 nucleotides are TGTGCCAGCAGTTTCGGAGCCGGGAACCAGCCCCAGCATTTT.